A single sample is the source of the 9 T cell receptor beta chains below, sequenced in a study of blood T cell repertoires in COVID-19. Sequencing was performed with immunoSEQ multiplex PCR; in TCRdb, only in-frame clones are kept and a portion is missing. This table has roughly 250,000 clones, roughly 86% appearing once. The sample consisted of peripheral blood. The receptors were sampled from a man in his fifties with acute or convalescent COVID-19.

The gene calls are TRBV5-1 and TRBJ1-1, with TRBD1 identical over 12 bases. Unmatched junction bases numbered 15, after V lost 3 bases and J lost 6 bases. Germline values: CDR1 SGHRS, CDR2 YFSETQ. The CDR3 consists of 18 residues. In nucleotides, the CDR3 is TGCGCCAGCAGCTGGCCCCCGGGACAGGGGGCGCCTGGTGCTGAAGCTTTCTTT. Encoded protein: CASSWPPGQGAPGAEAFF.

This chain uses TRBV16 with TRBJ1-4; D is ambiguous. V lost 0 bases and J lost 4, with 6 bases in between. The CDR3 length is 14 residues. CDR1 and CDR2 (germline): KGHSY, FQNENV. The CDR3 DNA sequence: TGTGCCAGCAGCCAATCCAGATATAATGAAAAACTGTTTTTT. Protein product: CASSQSRYNEKLFF.

The V gene is TRBV12-5, the J gene TRBJ1-1; 7 bases match TRBD1. The germline V gene encodes CDR1 LGHNT and CDR2 FRNRAP. V lost 6 bases, J lost 11 bases, and 9 bases stayed unmatched. The length of the CDR3 is 12 residues. This CDR3 is CASGQDRLGAFF. DNA of the CDR3: TGTGCTAGTGGACAGGACAGGTTGGGGGCTTTCTTT. The full variable domain, completed using reference TRBV12-5 and TRBJ1-1, is DARVTQTPRHKVTEMGQEVTMRCQPILGHNTVFWYRQTMMQGLELLAYFRNRAPLDDSGMPKDRFSAEMPDATLATLKIQPSEPRDSAVYFCASGQDRLGAFFGQGTRLTVV.

The chain uses TRBV12-3 or TRBV12-4 and TRBJ2-5; weak D call: TRBD1 (5 bases). CDR3 length: 12 amino acids. Deletions cut 6 bases from V and 3 bases from J, with 8 bases between. The CDR3 loop is CASSQGKETQYF. The CDR3 nucleotides read TGTGCCAGCAGCCAGGGAAAAGAGACCCAGTACTTC.

The chain is built from TRBV7-2 and TRBJ2-6; TRBD1 agrees at 9 bases. Germline-derived CDR1 and CDR2 are SGHTA and FQGNSA. This CDR3 region has 15 residues. V shed 4 bases and J 4 bases; nucleotides not matched to a gene: 2. The CDR3 reads CASSWTGAGANVLTF. The CDR3 DNA reads as TGTGCCAGCAGCTGGACAGGGGCCGGGGCCAACGTCCTGACTTTC.

The rearrangement links TRBV7-8 to TRBJ2-2; 10 bases agree with TRBD1. V gave up 1 base and J gave up 6 bases; unmatched junction bases: 2. In germline, CDR1 is SGHVS, CDR2 FQNEAQ. There are 15 residues in the CDR3. This CDR3 is CASSLGGTGAGELFF. Here the CDR3 DNA reads TGTGCCAGCAGCTTAGGGGGGACAGGGGCCGGGGAGCTGTTTTTT.

The chain links TRBV7-8 to TRBJ1-5; 8 positions match TRBD1. The CDR3 sequence is 15 residues long. V lost 1 base and J lost 6; bases outside the gene matches: 5. Germline V gene lookup returns CDR1 SGHVS and CDR2 FQNEAQ. CDR3 loop: CASSLGFTGGQPQHF. CDR3 nucleotide sequence: TGTGCCAGCAGCTTAGGTTTCACAGGGGGTCAGCCCCAGCATTTT.

As to this clone: The junction departs from germline at one end; a sequencing error may be responsible. The chain couples TRBV7-7 to TRBJ2-6, with D possibly being TRBD1 (5 bases). CDR3 length: 16 amino acids. Looked up from germline, CDR1 is SSHAT and CDR2 is FNYEAQ (reference sequence). Here the CDR3 reads CASSTLQGSGANVLTF. DNA of the CDR3: TGTGCTAGCAGCACGCTCCAGGGTAGTGGGGCCAACGTCCTGACTTTC.

The chain couples TRBV28 to TRBJ1-6, with no clear D. Germline loops: CDR1 MDHEN, CDR2 SYDVKM. Trimming took 5 bases from V and 0 from J, leaving 8 bases between them. The CDR3 has 15 residues. This chain's CDR3 is CASSPRGSYNSPLHF. CDR3 DNA: TGTGCCAGCAGTCCCCGGGGCTCCTATAATTCACCCCTCCACTTT. The variable domain in full, completed from reference TRBV28 and TRBJ1-6, reads DVKVTQSSRYLVKRTGEKVFLECVQDMDHENMFWYRQDPGLGLRLIYFSYDVKMKEKGDIPEGYSVSREKKERFSLILESASTNQTSMYLCASSPRGSYNSPLHFGNGTRLTVT.